One and the same sample provided the 14 T cell receptor beta chains below, sequenced in a study of CD8 T cells in ankylosing spondylitis. Study outcomes and limitations: Ankylosing spondylitis blood appeared to be characterized by a TCR beta motif of fewer than ten highly homologous variants.

These receptors lack a known antigen. TCRdb re-called the 5' RACE reads with MiXCR, one entry per CDR3 protein. The sample includes 800,000 to 900,000 distinct CDR3 sequences, about an eighth of them seen just once. Sequenced: blood, either unsorted or a sorted T cell fraction (not recorded which). These receptors were obtained from a male donor with ankylosing spondylitis.

The rearrangement joins TRBV6-1 to TRBJ1-6, with D uncertain. The length of the CDR3 is 14 residues. Germline assignment: CDR1 MNHNS and CDR2 SASEGT. Trimming took off 6 bases at V and 7 bases at J, with 13 bases between the two ends. CDR3 residues: CASSQTIANSPLHF. The CDR3 DNA reads TGTGCCAGCAGCCAGACAATTGCCAATTCACCCCTCCACTTT.

This clonotype was recorded at least ten times. The chain employs TRBV28 and TRBJ2-4; no clear D gene. Germline loops: CDR1 MDHEN, CDR2 SYDVKM. The CDR3 has 10 amino acids. Trimming cost V 8 bases and J 5 bases, with 4 bases left between them. The CDR3: CASGENIQYF. The CDR3 nucleotides are TGTGCCAGCGGAGAAAACATTCAGTACTTC.

Only a few counts were recorded for this clonotype. The chain carries TRBV20-1 and TRBJ2-5; a possible D gene is TRBD1 (6 bases). V lost 0 bases, J lost 4 bases, and 15 bases lay in between. Germline CDR1 reads DFQATT; CDR2 reads SNEGSKA (reference sequence). The CDR3 has 15 amino acids. CDR3 nucleotides: TGCAGTGCTAGAGATCCTAGGGGGTCTCTAGAGACCCAGTACTTC. As protein: CSARDPRGSLETQYF.

This clonotype has at least ten counts. CDR3 DNA sequence: TGTGCCAGCAGCGTACAGGGCGCTGGAAACACCATATATTTT. Translated, it gives CASSVQGAGNTIYF. The rearrangement links TRBV5-6 to TRBJ1-3, with D tentatively TRBD1 (6 bases). Trimming cost V 4 bases and J 2 bases, with 10 bases left between them. The germline V gene encodes CDR1 SGHDT and CDR2 YYEEEE. The CDR3 sequence is 14 residues long.

The V gene is TRBV7-3, the J gene TRBJ2-2, with D possibly TRBD1 on 5 matching bases. Germline V CDR1 and CDR2: SGHTA, FQGTGA. Trimming left V 5 bases short and J 7 bases short, with 14 bases between. The CDR3 sequence is 14 residues long. The chain's CDR3 is CASSAGHLGGELFF. In nucleotides, the CDR3 is TGTGCCAGCAGCGCCGGACACCTCGGCGGGGAGCTGTTTTTT. Using reference TRBV7-3 and TRBJ2-2 for the parts outside the CDR3, the full variable domain is GAGVSQTPSNKVTEKGKYVELRCDPISGHTALYWYRQSLGQGPEFLIYFQGTGAADDSGLPNDRFFAVRPEGSVSTLKIQRTERGDSAVYLCASSAGHLGGELFFGEGSRLTVL.

The rearrangement uses TRBV7-9 and TRBJ1-2; D is ambiguous. The CDR3 spans 14 residues. The germline V gene has CDR1 SEHNR and CDR2 FQNEAQ (reference sequence). Trimming removed 1 base at V and 9 bases at J, with 15 bases between. CDR3 sequence (DNA): TGTGCCAGCAGCTTAGGAAGCGGCCCGGGGAGCTACACCTTC. Amino acids: CASSLGSGPGSYTF.

In its sample, this clonotype was seen many times. V and J are TRBV25-1 and TRBJ2-5; 11 bases fit TRBD2. Germline V gene lookup returns CDR1 MGHDK and CDR2 SYGVNS. J gave up 5 bases and V 5 bases, and 4 bases lay outside the gene matches. The length of the CDR3 is 14 residues. CDR3 sequence (DNA): TGTGCCAGCAGTTCTAGCGGGAGGAGGGAGACCCAGTACTTC. Amino acids: CASSSSGRRETQYF.

Only a few counts were recorded for this clonotype. The V and J genes are TRBV7-2 and TRBJ1-3; D is uncertain. The germline V gene encodes CDR1 SGHTA and CDR2 FQGNSA. V gave up 3 bases and J gave up 4 bases, with 7 bases separating them. This CDR3 has 13 amino acids. CDR3: CASSFSMGNTIYF. CDR3 coding DNA: TGTGCCAGCAGCTTTTCCATGGGAAACACCATATATTTT.

The chain carries TRBV29-1 and TRBJ1-1; D uncertain. The V and J ends lost 5 bases and 0 bases respectively, with 13 bases between them. The CDR3 spans 14 residues. Germline V gene data show CDR1 as SQVTM and CDR2 as ANQGSEA. The CDR3 DNA reads TGCAGCGTTCGACGCGGACGGATGAACACTGAAGCTTTCTTT. Protein: CSVRRGRMNTEAFF.

This clonotype showed up just a few times. CDR3 DNA: TGCGCCAGCAGCTTGGGAGCGGGAGCTGACAATGAGCAGTTCTTC. It yields the protein CASSLGAGADNEQFF. The chain uses TRBV5-1 and TRBJ2-1; 8 bases fit TRBD2. With 0 bases clipped from V and 5 bases from J, the junction kept 4 bases outside the gene matches. Germline values: CDR1 SGHRS, CDR2 YFSETQ. This CDR3 spans 15 amino acids.

This chain links TRBV6-6 with TRBJ2-3; 9 nucleotides align to TRBD2. Germline trimming cut 10 bases from V and 8 bases from J; bases unmatched to any gene: 10. The germline V gene encodes CDR1 MNHNY and CDR2 SVGAGI (reference sequence). The CDR3 contains 13 residues. CDR3 residues: CATSRGGESTQYF. CDR3 coding DNA: TGTGCCACCTCCCGCGGGGGGGAATCTACGCAGTATTTT.

About this clonotype: One base separates it from a far larger clone, so it is likely a read error. The J gene is TRBJ2-1, the V gene TRBV6-2 or TRBV6-3; 8 nucleotides agree with TRBD2. Losses at the gene ends were 6 bases for V and 0 bases for J; bases not matched to a gene: 4. CDR1 is MNHEY, CDR2 SVGEGT, per germline. This CDR3 is built from 15 residues. CDR3 residues: CASSFSGASYNEQFF. CDR3 sequence (DNA): TGTGCCAGCAGCTTTAGCGGGGCCTCCTACAATGAGCAGTTCTTC.

The genes are TRBV24-1 and TRBJ2-5, with TRBD1 matching over 10 bases. V lost 6 bases and J lost 1; bases outside the gene matches: 4. Looked up from germline, CDR1 is KGHDR and CDR2 is SFDVKD. The CDR3 loop spans 15 amino acids. In nucleotides, the CDR3 is TGTGCCACCAGTCCGGGACAGGGGCGCCAAGAGACCCAGTACTTC. This translates into CATSPGQGRQETQYF.

The chain joins TRBV29-1 to TRBJ2-2; TRBD1 is a possible D gene (5 bases). The CDR3 runs to 15 residues. CDR1 and CDR2 from the germline V gene are SQVTM and ANQGSEA. V shed 1 base and J shed 4 bases, with 13 bases lying between them. CDR3 region: CSVEVPWGSTGELFF. The CDR3 DNA reads TGCAGCGTTGAAGTCCCATGGGGCAGCACCGGGGAGCTGTTTTTT.